The rows below give T cell receptor beta chains drawn from one sample of a study of OX40 agonist ivuxolimab in advanced cancers. TCRdb keeps only in-frame clones here, not all; method: immunoSEQ multiplex PCR. Here the sample spans 300 to 500 clones, about 61% being singletons. This specimen was taken in a trial of the OX40 agonist ivuxolimab. The receptor set was obtained from an adult with an advanced solid tumor such as melanoma, head and neck, liver or kidney cancer. Each CDR3 is given with its conserved first and last residue. Each record gives: D gene, J gene, CDR3 length, V gene, CDR3 protein, CDR3 DNA. A D gene is named only where the DNA matches it firmly.

>NA|TRBJ2-1|14|TRBV6-8
CASSYSLRFNEQFF
TGTGCCAGCAGTTACTCCCTAAGATTCAATGAGCAGTTCTTC
>NA|TRBJ1-1|11|TRBV30
CAWMQNTEAFF
TGTGCCTGGATGCAGAACACTGAAGCTTTCTTT